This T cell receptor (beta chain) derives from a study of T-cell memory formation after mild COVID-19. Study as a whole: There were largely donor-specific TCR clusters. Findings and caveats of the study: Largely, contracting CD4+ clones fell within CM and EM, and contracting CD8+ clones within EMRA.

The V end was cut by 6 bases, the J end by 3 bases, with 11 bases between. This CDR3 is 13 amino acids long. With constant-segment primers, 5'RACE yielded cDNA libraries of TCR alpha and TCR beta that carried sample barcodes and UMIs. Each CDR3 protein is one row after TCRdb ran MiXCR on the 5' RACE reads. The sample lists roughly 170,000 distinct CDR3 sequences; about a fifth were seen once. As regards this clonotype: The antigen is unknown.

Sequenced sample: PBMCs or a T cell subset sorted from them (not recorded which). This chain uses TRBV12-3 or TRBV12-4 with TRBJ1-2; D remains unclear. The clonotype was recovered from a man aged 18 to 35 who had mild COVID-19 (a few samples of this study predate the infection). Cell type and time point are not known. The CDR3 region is CASSHDRDYGYTF. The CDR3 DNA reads TGTGCCAGCAGCCATGACCGTGACTATGGCTACACCTTC.